These 9 T cell receptor beta chains were sequenced from one sample in a study of tumor-infiltrating lymphocytes in oesophageal squamous cell carcinoma. TCRdb processed the PCR reads anew with MiXCR; each CDR3 protein has one entry. The data contain approximately 20,000 distinct CDR3 sequences, 35% to 45% of them singletons. Sequenced input: normal esophageal tissue next to the tumor. These receptors were obtained from a male donor with esophageal squamous cell carcinoma.

As regards this clonotype: Since a much larger clone is just one base distant, this may be a read error. The J gene is TRBJ2-3, the V gene TRBV5-1; D uncertain. Germline loops: CDR1 SGHRS, CDR2 YFSETQ. This CDR3 comprises 12 residues. The CDR3 bases are TGCGCCAGCAGCCCAGTATCAGATACGCAGAATTTT. Translated, it gives CASSPVSDTQNF.

In its sample, this clonotype was seen a few times. This rearrangement joins TRBV7-8 to TRBJ2-7, with 9 positions matching TRBD1. Trimming cost V 6 bases and J 3 bases; bases outside gene matches: 3. The length of the CDR3 is 13 residues. Germline assignment: CDR1 SGHVS and CDR2 FQNEAQ. The CDR3 sequence is CASRRDRDYEQYF. The CDR3 DNA follows: TGTGCCAGCAGAAGGGACAGGGACTACGAGCAGTACTTC.

This clonotype was counted at least ten times. The gene calls are TRBV5-1 and TRBJ2-2; 11 bases match TRBD2. Germline V gene data show CDR1 as SGHRS and CDR2 as YFSETQ. The CDR3 loop spans 18 amino acids. V lost 2 bases, J lost 5 bases, and 11 bases stayed unmatched. In DNA, the CDR3 is TGCGCCAGCAGCTTTACCGGGACTAGCGGAGGAGGGACCGGGGAGCTGTTTTTT. Residues: CASSFTGTSGGGTGELFF.

This clonotype showed up many times. Just one base apart from a much larger clone, this may be a read error. The chain recombines TRBV7-9 with TRBJ2-5; no definite D call. Germline lookup yields CDR1 SEHNR and CDR2 FQNEAQ (reference sequence). The CDR3 has 12 residues. With 7 bases removed from V and 11 bases from J, the gap between germline ends came to 17 bases. CDR3 protein: CASTLGPNEQYF. The CDR3 nucleotides read TGTGCCAGCACTCTAGGGCCCAATGAGCAGTACTTC.

This clonotype was counted only a few times. V gene TRBV2 combines with J gene TRBJ2-5, with 12 positions matching TRBD2. This CDR3 has 15 residues. Germline V gives CDR1 SNHLY, CDR2 FYNNEI. The ends lost 2 bases at V and 11 bases at J; junction bases unmatched: 9. The CDR3 loop is CASSEWTSGIGEQYF. The CDR3 bases are TGTGCCAGCAGTGAATGGACTAGCGGGATAGGAGAGCAGTACTTC.

Worth noting for this clonotype: Since no conserved phenylalanine or tryptophan closes the CDR3, a read error is the likely cause. No DNA is shown, since the ends of the CDR3 on it are uncertain; the CDR3 is the one TCRdb lists. The chain uses TRBV7-3 and TRBJ2-7; TRBD2, the D gene given by the table, was not confirmed from the DNA. Both ends counted, the CDR3 spans 16 residues. CDR1 and CDR2 from the germline V gene are SGHTA and FQGTGA. CDR3: CASSESQGLYEQYFGN.

This clonotype was found many times. V and J are TRBV27 and TRBJ2-1; D gene unclear. Germline V gives CDR1 MNHEY, CDR2 SMNVEV (reference sequence). This CDR3 region has 13 residues. V lost 5 bases and J lost 6, with 11 bases in between. This CDR3 is CASSLPGRNEQFF. CDR3 sequence (DNA): TGTGCCAGCAGTCTGCCCGGCCGCAATGAGCAGTTCTTC.

This clonotype was recorded at least ten times. The V and J genes are TRBV19 and TRBJ2-3; D is uncertain. This CDR3 spans 14 amino acids. Germline V CDR1 and CDR2: LNHDA, SQIVND (reference sequence). Trimming removed 4 bases at V and 1 base at J, with 9 bases between. The CDR3 spells CASSRGEGTDTQYF. DNA of the CDR3: TGTGCCAGTAGTAGAGGAGAGGGCACAGATACGCAGTATTTT.

In its sample, this clonotype was seen many times. The V call is TRBV5-1, the J call TRBJ1-1, with 11 nucleotides matching TRBD1. Trimming at V came to 4 bases and at J to 1 base, leaving 3 bases not matched to a gene. This CDR3 has 15 residues. In germline, CDR1 is SGHRS, CDR2 YFSETQ. CDR3 nucleotide sequence: TGCGCCAGCAGCGGACAGGGGGCCCCGAACACTGAAGCTTTCTTT. This gives the protein CASSGQGAPNTEAFF. Full variable domain (remainder filled in from reference TRBV5-1 and TRBJ1-1): KAGVTQTPRYLIKTRGQQVTLSCSPISGHRSVSWYQQTPGQGLQFLFEYFSETQRNKGNFPGRFSGRQFSNSRSEMNVSTLELGDSALYLCASSGQGAPNTEAFFGQGTRLTVV.